The present T cell receptor beta chain was sequenced within a study of blood T cell repertoires in COVID-19. Study background: Samples taken during acute and convalescent COVID-19 were collected in the United States, Italy and Spain. Sources were T cells, B-cell-depleted T cells, or PBMCs; the material itself was cDNA or gDNA.

Profiled with immunoSEQ multiplex PCR; TCRdb holds only in-frame clones, not every one. The table records roughly 150,000 clones, about 79% of them present only once. The origin of this receptor is a woman in her fifties or sixties with acute or convalescent COVID-19. The sample comprised peripheral blood.

This CDR3 is CASSGGKVAGQYF. In DNA form, the CDR3 reads TGTGCCAGCAGTGGGGGGAAAGTAGCCGGGCAGTACTTC. The gene calls are TRBV28 and TRBJ2-7, with D perhaps matching TRBD2 (6 bases). Between the trimmed V and J ends, which lost 5 bases and 9 bases, there was a span of 17 bases. This CDR3 has 13 residues. CDR1 is MDHEN, CDR2 SYDVKM, per germline.